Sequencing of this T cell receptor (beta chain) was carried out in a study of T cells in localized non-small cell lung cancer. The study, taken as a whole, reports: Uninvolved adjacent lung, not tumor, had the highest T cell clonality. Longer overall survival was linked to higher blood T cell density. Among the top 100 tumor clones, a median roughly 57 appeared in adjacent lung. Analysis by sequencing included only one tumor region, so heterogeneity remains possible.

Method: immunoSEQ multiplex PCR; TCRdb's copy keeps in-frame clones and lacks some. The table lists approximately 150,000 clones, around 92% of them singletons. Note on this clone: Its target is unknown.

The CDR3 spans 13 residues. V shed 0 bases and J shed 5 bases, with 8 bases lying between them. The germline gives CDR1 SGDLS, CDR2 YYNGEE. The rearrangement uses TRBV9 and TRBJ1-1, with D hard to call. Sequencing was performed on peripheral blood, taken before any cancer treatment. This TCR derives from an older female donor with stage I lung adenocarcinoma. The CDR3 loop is CASSVEPATEAFF. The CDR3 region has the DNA TGTGCCAGCAGCGTAGAACCGGCTACTGAAGCTTTCTTT.